Listed here is a single T cell receptor (beta chain). These data come from a study of blood T cell repertoires in COVID-19. For the study at large: The United States, Italy and Spain were the sources of the acute and convalescent COVID-19 samples. T cells, B-cell-depleted T cells, or PBMCs provided the cDNA or gDNA that served as material.

After removal of 8 bases from V and 3 bases from J, the junction contained 8 bases not matched to a gene. Germline V CDR1 and CDR2: SGHTS, YDEGEE. The CDR3 sequence is 13 residues long. Original handling: The authors estimated nucleated cell counts from reference gene primer amplification. Produced via immunoSEQ multiplex PCR; TCRdb's table is partial and in-frame only. That table is the source of V, J and clone size, and D and trimming were worked out from the DNA. The repertoire holds about 300,000 clones, with around 88% as singletons. Seattle-derived patients entered the study during active infection and were followed longitudinally.

The source of this sequence is a woman in her 30s with COVID-19, enrolled during active disease. V and J are TRBV5-8 and TRBJ2-7; 7 bases fit TRBD2. The sample comprised peripheral blood. The CDR3 sequence: CASTFWGGYEQYF. The CDR3 region has the DNA TGTGCCAGTACCTTTTGGGGGGGCTACGAGCAGTACTTC.